The 7 T cell receptor beta chains below were found in one sample sequenced in a study of glioma-infiltrating T cells. TCR alpha and beta CDR3 regions were amplified from RNA using iRepertoire nested multiplex PCR. MiXCR was run by TCRdb on the multiplex PCR reads, yielding one entry per CDR3 protein. The table lists over 140,000 distinct CDR3 sequences, more than 35% of them singletons. The sequencing input was glioma tissue, nonneoplastic brain tissue, or PBMCs (not recorded which). The receptors here all came from a human donor with low-grade glioma or glioblastoma, undergoing nonglioma brain surgery, or in good health (not recorded which).

The gene calls are TRBV20-1 and TRBJ2-2, with D possibly matching TRBD2 (6 bases). CDR1 and CDR2 (germline): DFQATT, SNEGSKA (reference sequence). CDR3 length: 14 amino acids. Trimming took off 6 bases at V and 5 bases at J, with 16 bases between the two ends. CDR3 DNA: TGCAGTGCGGATGGGGGGAGTGGGACCGGGGAGCTGTTTTTT. Its translation is CSADGGSGTGELFF.

About this clonotype itself: At one boundary the junction diverges from the germline segment, which might be a read error. This chain connects TRBV6-2 or TRBV6-3 to TRBJ2-7; D not certain. Germline CDR1 and CDR2: MNHEY and SVGEGT. The CDR3 sequence is 12 residues long. The CDR3 DNA reads as TGTGCCATCAGTGGCAACTCTTACGAGCAGTACTTC. The encoded protein is CAISGNSYEQYF.

The genes are TRBV6-2 or TRBV6-3 and TRBJ1-4; 8 positions match TRBD1. With V trimmed by 4 bases and J by 6 bases, 16 bases remained unmatched. The CDR3 has 18 amino acids. Germline loops: CDR1 MNHEY, CDR2 SVGEGT. The CDR3 DNA reads TGTGCCAGCAGTTCCCCGAGGACAGGGTTCGGCACCGATGAAAAACTGTTTTTT. Translated: CASSSPRTGFGTDEKLFF.

The chain links TRBV15 to TRBJ1-2; D is uncertain. The CDR3 loop spans 13 amino acids. Trimming took off 1 base at V and 4 bases at J, with 7 bases between the two ends. Germline lookup yields CDR1 LNHNV and CDR2 YYDKDF (reference sequence). CDR3 in DNA: TGTGCCACCAGCAGAGGGGAAGGCTATGGCTACACCTTC. This translates into CATSRGEGYGYTF.

This clonotype was recorded only once. This chain joins TRBV20-1 and TRBJ2-7; 11 positions match TRBD1. CDR3 length: 14 residues. J was trimmed by 3 bases and V by 0 bases; bases with no gene match: 1. Germline V lookup: CDR1 DFQATT, CDR2 SNEGSKA (reference sequence). CDR3 DNA sequence: TGCAGTGCTAGAGAAGGGACAGGGGGCTACGAGCAGTACTTC. Protein sequence: CSAREGTGGYEQYF.

This clonotype was recorded a few times. This chain links TRBV4-2 with TRBJ2-3, with D possibly being TRBD1 (5 bases). Trimming took 2 bases from V and 1 from J, leaving 13 bases between them. This CDR3 is built from 16 residues. From germline, CDR1 is LGHNA and CDR2 YNFKEQ. CDR3 nucleotide sequence: TGTGCCAGCAGCCAACTTAAACAGGACCGCACAGATACGCAGTATTTT. Translated, it gives CASSQLKQDRTDTQYF.

The chain employs TRBV6-1 and TRBJ2-3; TRBD1 agrees at 7 bases. The CDR3 contains 15 residues. Germline lookup yields CDR1 MNHNS and CDR2 SASEGT. V shed 5 bases and J 1 base; nucleotides not matched to a gene: 6. The CDR3 DNA reads as TGTGCCAGCAGTCCAGACAGGGAACGCACAGATACGCAGTATTTT. This encodes CASSPDRERTDTQYF.